Shown below are 22 T cell receptor beta chains from a single sample sequenced in a study of T cells in Graves' hyperthyroidism and ophthalmopathy. Amplification yielded TCR beta CDR3 regions, with RNA transcripts as the source. The study used the HTBI primer set for a first-round RT-PCR of the TCR CDR3. TCRdb re-derived calls from the multiplex PCR reads in MiXCR, one entry per CDR3 protein. The sample carries roughly 530,000 distinct CDR3 sequences, roughly 15% recorded once. The sequencing input was blood. The receptors originated from a woman aged 18-30 years with Graves' ophthalmopathy.

This clonotype turned up a few times. The rearrangement links TRBV11-2 to TRBJ1-2, with TRBD1 matching over 7 bases. From germline, CDR1 is SGHAT and CDR2 FQNNGV. This CDR3 has 17 amino acids. V lost 6 bases, J lost 6 bases, and 19 bases stayed unmatched. CDR3 amino acids: CASRYLRDRVGWDGYTF. In DNA, the CDR3 is TGTGCCAGCAGGTACCTCCGCGACAGGGTAGGTTGGGATGGCTACACCTTC.

This chain connects TRBV30 to TRBJ2-1; D unclear. The CDR3 spans 12 residues. Germline CDR1 is GTSNPN and CDR2 is SVGIG (reference sequence). The ends were cut back, 3 bases at V and 3 bases at J, with 6 bases in the middle. CDR3 coding DNA: TGTGCCTGGAGGGAGAGCTACAATGAGCAGTTCTTC. Translated: CAWRESYNEQFF.

The table lists this clonotype with a few counts. The V and J genes are TRBV7-2 and TRBJ2-7, with 9 bases lining up with TRBD2. Trimming took 1 base from V and 7 from J; bases not matched to a gene: 11. There are 16 residues in the CDR3. Germline V gene data show CDR1 as SGHTA and CDR2 as FQGNSA. The CDR3 sequence: CASSLEGGLAGFEQYF. The CDR3 DNA sequence: TGTGCCAGCAGCTTAGAGGGAGGGCTAGCGGGGTTTGAGCAGTACTTC.

Ten or more counts support this clonotype. V is TRBV5-1 and J is TRBJ1-1, with a tentative D call TRBD1 (6 bases). The CDR3 consists of 13 residues. CDR1 is SGHRS and CDR2 is YFSETQ in the germline V gene. Trimming cost V 2 bases and J 6 bases, with 11 bases left between them. In DNA, the CDR3 is TGCGCCAGCAGCTTCACAGGGAGGCCTGAAGCTTTCTTT. This gives the protein CASSFTGRPEAFF.

This clonotype turned up a few times. V gene TRBV4-2 combines with J gene TRBJ2-3; TRBD2 might be the D (6 bases). V lost 0 bases and J 2 bases, leaving 15 bases between the germline ends. The CDR3 extends over 17 amino acids. The germline V gene encodes CDR1 LGHNA and CDR2 YNFKEQ. As DNA, the CDR3 is TGTGCCAGCAGCCAAGATCCCCCGGCGGGATACACAGATACGCAGTATTTT. This encodes CASSQDPPAGYTDTQYF.

This clonotype turned up a few times. This sequence joins TRBV4-2 and TRBJ1-5; unclear D gene. The CDR3 covers 13 residues. Germline loops: CDR1 LGHNA, CDR2 YNFKEQ. V shed 1 base and J shed 9 bases, with 10 bases lying between them. DNA of the CDR3: TGTGCCAGCAGCCAAGTTGGGCCCTCGCCCCAGCATTTT. It is translated as CASSQVGPSPQHF.

Turning to this clonotype: A much larger clone sits a single nucleotide away, making a read error possible. The chain employs TRBV6-1 and TRBJ1-5, with D tentatively TRBD1 (5 bases). This CDR3 spans 13 amino acids. Germline-derived CDR1 and CDR2 are MNHNS and SASEGT. The CDR3 protein is CAGSERGTQPQHF. CDR3 bases: TGTGCCGGCAGTGAAAGGGGAACTCAGCCCCAGCATTTT.

This clonotype was seen ten or more times. The genes are TRBV2 and TRBJ1-1; D is unclear. Germline CDR1 reads SNHLY; CDR2 reads FYNNEI. The CDR3 is 12 amino acids. V dropped 4 bases and J dropped 4 bases, with 7 bases sitting between them. CDR3 DNA sequence: TGTGCCAGCAGTGTGGAGGGCACTGAAGCTTTCTTT. Translation: CASSVEGTEAFF.

Comments on this clonotype: This clone may be a read error of a much larger clone one base away. This sequence joins TRBV27 and TRBJ2-2; 15 bases are shared with TRBD2. The CDR3 is 14 amino acids. With 6 bases clipped from V and 7 bases from J, the junction kept 0 bases outside the gene matches. Germline V gene lookup returns CDR1 MNHEY and CDR2 SMNVEV (reference sequence). CDR3 region: CASRGLAGGGELFF. Written as DNA, the CDR3 is TGTGCCAGCAGGGGACTAGCGGGAGGCGGGGAGCTGTTTTTT.

There are many counts of this clonotype. The chain carries TRBV20-1 and TRBJ2-7; no definite D call. Germline assignment: CDR1 DFQATT and CDR2 SNEGSKA (reference sequence). The CDR3 loop spans 14 amino acids. The V and J ends lost 6 bases and 1 base respectively, with 16 bases between them. The CDR3 DNA reads TGCAGTGCCAGGTCTCCGACCGATTCCTACGAGCAGTACTTC. It codes for CSARSPTDSYEQYF.

The chain carries TRBV7-3 and TRBJ2-1; the D is unclear. The ends were cut back, 5 bases at V and 6 bases at J, with 20 bases in the middle. The CDR3 totals 16 residues. CDR1 is SGHTA, CDR2 FQGTGA, per germline. The chain's CDR3 is CASSQAPAELGNEQFF. CDR3 nucleotide sequence: TGTGCCAGCAGCCAAGCCCCTGCGGAGTTGGGCAATGAGCAGTTCTTC.

This clonotype was detected ten times or more. This sequence joins TRBV3-1 and TRBJ1-2, with D possibly being TRBD1 (5 bases). Trimming stripped 4 bases from V and 6 bases from J, with 12 bases between. This CDR3 comprises 13 residues. The germline gives CDR1 LGHDT, CDR2 YNNKEL (reference sequence). The CDR3 loop is CASSPGAADGYTF. In DNA form, the CDR3 reads TGTGCCAGCAGCCCCGGGGCAGCTGATGGCTACACCTTC. Using reference TRBV3-1 and TRBJ1-2 for the parts outside the CDR3, the full variable domain is DTAVSQTPKYLVTQMGNDKSIKCEQNLGHDTMYWYKQDSKKFLKIMFSYNNKELIINETVPNRFSPKSPDKAHLNLHINSLELGDSAVYFCASSPGAADGYTFGSGTRLTVV.

Worth noting for this clonotype: The CDR3 carries no conserved terminal phenylalanine or tryptophan, so it likely arises from a read error. The chain is built from TRBV19 and TRBJ1-5; maybe TRBD1 (5 bases). Germline V gene sequence: CDR1 LNHDA, CDR2 SQIVND (reference sequence). The CDR3 sequence is 15 residues long. The V end lost 3 bases, the J end lost 3 bases, and 12 bases lay between the germline ends. The CDR3 nucleotides are TGTGCCAGTAGTATGCAGACAGCCAACAATCAGCCCCAGCATCTT. This codes for CASSMQTANNQPQHL.

In this sample, this clonotype turned up many times. The chain employs TRBV30 and TRBJ1-1; possibly TRBD1 for D (6 bases). Trimming stripped 3 bases from V and 4 bases from J, with 15 bases between. The length of the CDR3 is 14 residues. Germline loops: CDR1 GTSNPN, CDR2 SVGIG (reference sequence). In nucleotides, the CDR3 is TGTGCCTGGAGCGTACAGGGAGGGAGCACTGAAGCTTTCTTT. Its protein is CAWSVQGGSTEAFF.

This clonotype was counted a few times. CDR3 amino acids: CASSPAIWSGANVLTF. The CDR3 nucleotides read TGTGCCAGCAGCCCCGCAATTTGGTCTGGGGCCAACGTCCTGACTTTC. The chain joins TRBV5-6 to TRBJ2-6; D gene ambiguous. The germline V gene encodes CDR1 SGHDT and CDR2 YYEEEE. This CDR3 has 16 residues. V was pared by 4 bases and J by 1 base, with 12 bases between.

This clonotype was seen ten or more times. V and J are TRBV20-1 and TRBJ1-2; a possible D gene is TRBD1 (6 bases). Germline V gives CDR1 DFQATT, CDR2 SNEGSKA (reference sequence). Trimming removed 3 bases from V and 4 bases from J, with 9 bases in between. This CDR3 is 12 amino acids long. CDR3 loop: CSASLDSYGYTF. The CDR3 DNA follows: TGCAGTGCTAGTCTGGACAGCTATGGCTACACCTTC.

This clonotype has ten or more counts. The CDR3 protein is CASSLLAQGAPGELFF. The CDR3 bases are TGTGCCAGCAGTTTACTCGCGCAGGGGGCCCCCGGGGAGCTGTTTTTT. The chain has TRBV27 and TRBJ2-2; 8 bases agree with TRBD1. The V gene's germline CDR1 is MNHEY and CDR2 SMNVEV (reference sequence). The CDR3 covers 16 residues. The J segment lost 6 bases and the V segment lost 2 bases, leaving 8 bases of the junction unmatched.

This clonotype was picked up a small number of times. This chain joins TRBV5-1 and TRBJ1-1; 11 bases map to TRBD1. Germline V gene lookup returns CDR1 SGHRS and CDR2 YFSETQ. The CDR3 runs 14 residues. V lost 5 bases to trimming and J lost 13 bases; unmatched junction nucleotides: 13. The CDR3 here is CASRYRDRGSESFF. The CDR3 DNA reads TGCGCCAGCAGATACCGGGACAGGGGGTCGGAAAGTTTCTTT.

The chain is built from TRBV27 and TRBJ2-3; D might be TRBD1 (7 bases). In germline, CDR1 is MNHEY, CDR2 SMNVEV (reference sequence). The CDR3 length is 13 residues. The CDR3 sequence is CGSGDREADTQYF. The DNA of the CDR3 is TGTGGGTCGGGGGACAGAGAGGCAGATACGCAGTATTTT.

The gene calls are TRBV16 and TRBJ2-3, with D hard to call. This CDR3 has 14 residues. V was cut by 4 bases and J by 3 bases, with 11 bases left in between. The germline gives CDR1 KGHSY, CDR2 FQNENV. DNA of the CDR3: TGTGCCAGCAGCCCCTCGGGCGTAACAGATACGCAGTATTTT. It yields the protein CASSPSGVTDTQYF.

In its sample, this clonotype was seen a few times. The J gene is TRBJ2-2, the V gene TRBV11-3; tentatively, D is TRBD2 (6 bases). CDR3 length: 14 amino acids. The V gene lost 4 bases and the J gene lost 7 bases, with 13 bases spanning the gap. Germline lookup yields CDR1 SGHNT and CDR2 YENEEA. The CDR3 spells CASSYGWGDGELFF. In nucleotides, the CDR3 is TGTGCCAGCAGCTACGGCTGGGGGGACGGGGAGCTGTTTTTT.

This chain joins TRBV5-6 and TRBJ2-1, with 8 bases fitting TRBD1. Germline loops: CDR1 SGHDT, CDR2 YYEEEE. This CDR3 has 17 residues. Trimming removed 4 bases from V and 2 bases from J; junction bases left unmatched: 11. The CDR3 sequence is CASSPNPTGDPYNEQFF. CDR3 in DNA: TGTGCCAGCAGCCCAAACCCGACAGGGGACCCCTACAATGAGCAGTTCTTC.